This is a list of T cell receptor beta chains from one sample in a study of blood T cell repertoires in COVID-19. Profiled with immunoSEQ multiplex PCR; TCRdb holds only in-frame clones, not every one. The sample has 250,000 to 350,000 clones, approximately 90% seen once. Sample: peripheral blood. The receptors derive from a woman between 50 and 59 years old with COVID-19, enrolled during active disease. CDR3s include the opening cysteine and the closing phenylalanine or tryptophan. Fields, in order: D gene, V gene, J gene, CDR3 DNA, CDR3 protein. A D gene is named only where the DNA matches it firmly.

D gene: TRBD1
V gene: TRBV2
J gene: TRBJ1-5
CDR3 DNA: TGTGCCAGCAGCGGGGACAGGGCGGATCAGCCCCAGCATTTT
CDR3 protein: CASSGDRADQPQHF

D gene: .
V gene: TRBV30
J gene: TRBJ2-1
CDR3 DNA: TGTGCCTGGAATGGACAAAGCCGACACAATGAGCAGTTCTTC
CDR3 protein: CAWNGQSRHNEQFF

D gene: .
V gene: TRBV30
J gene: TRBJ1-5
CDR3 DNA: TGTGCCTGGAGTGCCCGGGGGGGAGATCAGCCCCAGCATTTT
CDR3 protein: CAWSARGGDQPQHF

D gene: .
V gene: TRBV27
J gene: TRBJ2-7
CDR3 DNA: TGTGCCAGCACCCCCGGAGGGTGGGGGGAGCAGTACTTC
CDR3 protein: CASTPGGWGEQYF

D gene: .
V gene: TRBV5-1
J gene: TRBJ1-6
CDR3 DNA: TGCGCCAGCAGCCCGAAGGACAAATATAATTCACCCCTCCACTTT
CDR3 protein: CASSPKDKYNSPLHF

D gene: TRBD1
V gene: TRBV29-1
J gene: TRBJ2-1
CDR3 DNA: TGCAGCGTTGTTTTGTTTGACAGGGAATCCTACAATGAGCAGTTCTTC
CDR3 protein: CSVVLFDRESYNEQFF

D gene: TRBD1
V gene: TRBV6-5
J gene: TRBJ2-3
CDR3 DNA: TGTGCCAGTAGGGTACCACAGGGGGCAGGAGATACGCAGTATTTT
CDR3 protein: CASRVPQGAGDTQYF

D gene: .
V gene: TRBV30
J gene: TRBJ1-6
CDR3 DNA: TGTGCCTGGAGACGGCAGATTTATGGAGGCGGTAATTCACCCCTCCACTTT
CDR3 protein: CAWRRQIYGGGNSPLHF

D gene: TRBD2
V gene: TRBV7-9
J gene: TRBJ2-1
CDR3 DNA: TGTGCCAGCAGCTTAGCGGGAGGGCCGGGAAATGAGCAGTTCTTC
CDR3 protein: CASSLAGGPGNEQFF

D gene: .
V gene: TRBV6-4
J gene: TRBJ1-5
CDR3 DNA: TGTGCCAGCGGGGGCCGGACGTCCGAGGCATATAGCAATCAGCCCCAGCATTTT
CDR3 protein: CASGGRTSEAYSNQPQHF

D gene: TRBD2
V gene: TRBV27
J gene: TRBJ2-7
CDR3 DNA: TGTGCCAGCAGTTTTCTACGGGTAGCGGGAGTGATGTACGAGCAGTACTTC
CDR3 protein: CASSFLRVAGVMYEQYF